This entry concerns a single T cell receptor (beta chain). Its antigen is unknown. The sample is drawn from a study of T cell responses to AZD1222 COVID-19 vaccine. As for the study in general: Timing groups of about 4 and about 12 weeks for second doses were pooled.

Only in-frame clones appear in the TCRdb table, and some are missing; sequencing was by immunoSEQ multiplex PCR. The data show 130,000 to 150,000 clones, roughly nine tenths seen once. Findings and limits, study-wide: Targets within unmutated variant regions were reportedly found for nearly half of spike-specific TCRs. Donors were largely white British and mainly female; clonal diversity was possibly underestimated. At study baseline, merely roughly 6 AZD1222 recipients were seropositive.

This CDR3 has 16 residues. CDR1 and CDR2 (germline): SGHAT, FQNNGV. V was clipped by 4 bases and J by 4 bases; unmatched bases: 4. The sequence came from an adult in good health. This sequence joins TRBV11-2 and TRBJ2-2; 12 positions agree with TRBD2. Sequenced material: peripheral blood, taken on day 0 of AZD1222 vaccination. The CDR3 bases are TGTGCCAGCAGCTCGTGGGGACTAGCGGGCACCGGGGAGCTGTTTTTT. Amino acid sequence: CASSSWGLAGTGELFF. The full variable domain, completed using reference TRBV11-2 and TRBJ2-2, is EAGVAQSPRYKIIEKRQSVAFWCNPISGHATLYWYQQILGQGPKLLIQFQNNGVVDDSQLPKDRFSAERLKGVDSTLKIQPAKLEDSAVYLCASSSWGLAGTGELFFGEGSRLTVL.